What follows is one TCR beta chain and its context. The antigen is unknown. The data were taken from a study of CD8 T cells in ankylosing spondylitis. V was trimmed by 0 bases and J by 7 bases, leaving 16 bases between them. This CDR3 is built from 14 residues. Germline loops: CDR1 DFQATT, CDR2 SNEGSKA (reference sequence). Notes on the study in general: Significant enrichment of disease-linked clones was reported in matched ankylosing spondylitis synovial fluid. Within ankylosing spondylitis blood, a TCR beta motif made up of seven to nine highly homologous variants appeared to be characteristic.

TCRdb redid the calling of the 5' RACE reads with MiXCR, one entry per CDR3 protein. This sample has some 840,000 distinct CDR3 sequences, with about an eighth found just once. The genes are TRBV20-1 and TRBJ2-7; D possibly corresponds to TRBD2 (5 bases). The sequence came from a male donor with ankylosing spondylitis. Sequenced sample: blood, either unsorted or a sorted T cell fraction (not recorded which). The CDR3 reads CSARDPGSAVEQYF. The CDR3, as DNA: TGCAGTGCTAGAGATCCGGGATCCGCTGTGGAGCAGTACTTC.